This TCR beta chain was obtained from a study of cytomegalovirus exposure and HLA in healthy donors. CDR1 and CDR2 from the germline V gene are SGHTA and FQGTGA. The V and J ends lost 4 bases and 6 bases, in that order; junction bases with no gene match: 5. The CDR3 length is 14 residues. Points from the study as a whole: It was likely that a cluster of highly shared sequence variants was a sequencing artifact. When presence/absence was analysed, sequencing depth was taken to be roughly uniform across donors. Donor immune exposure was known only as CMV serostatus.

Note on this clone: The antigen remains undetermined.

The PCR had 60 Vbeta and 13 Jbeta primers. Generated by immunoSEQ multiplex PCR, the TCRdb table keeps only in-frame clones and is missing some. The repertoire holds around 180,000 clones, 75% to 85% seen once, with 1.4% in the top ten. The TCR comes from a woman aged 25 to 45 in good health and CMV-seropositive. The sample comprised PBMCs. This sequence joins TRBV7-3 and TRBJ2-7, with 11 bases fitting TRBD2. CDR3 residues: CASSSLAGGTEQYF. CDR3 DNA: TGTGCCAGCAGCTCCCTAGCGGGAGGAACCGAGCAGTACTTC. Full variable domain (outside the CDR3, taken from reference TRBV7-3 and TRBJ2-7): GAGVSQTPSNKVTEKGKYVELRCDPISGHTALYWYRQSLGQGPEFLIYFQGTGAADDSGLPNDRFFAVRPEGSVSTLKIQRTERGDSAVYLCASSSLAGGTEQYFGPGTRLTVT.